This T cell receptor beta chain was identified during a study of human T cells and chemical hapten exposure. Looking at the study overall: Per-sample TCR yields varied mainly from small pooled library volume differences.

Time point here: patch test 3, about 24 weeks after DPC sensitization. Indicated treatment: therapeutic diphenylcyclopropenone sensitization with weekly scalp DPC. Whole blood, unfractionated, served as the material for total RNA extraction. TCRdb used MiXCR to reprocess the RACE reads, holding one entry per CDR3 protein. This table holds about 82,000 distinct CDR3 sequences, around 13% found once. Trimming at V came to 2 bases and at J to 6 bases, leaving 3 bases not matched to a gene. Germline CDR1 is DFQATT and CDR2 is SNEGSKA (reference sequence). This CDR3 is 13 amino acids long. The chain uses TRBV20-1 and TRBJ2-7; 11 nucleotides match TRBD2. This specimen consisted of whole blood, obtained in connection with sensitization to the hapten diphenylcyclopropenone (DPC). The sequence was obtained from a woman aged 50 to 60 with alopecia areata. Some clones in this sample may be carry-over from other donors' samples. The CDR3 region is CSARLAGGGEQYF. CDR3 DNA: TGCAGTGCTAGACTAGCGGGAGGTGGCGAGCAGTACTTC.